Here is one T cell receptor beta chain with its context. Germline V gene sequence: CDR1 MGHDK, CDR2 SYGVNS. V dropped 1 base and J dropped 1 base, with 10 bases sitting between them. This CDR3 has 15 residues. The source of the sample is a study of shared T cell receptors in the human thymus. Using immunoSEQ multiplex PCR, the repertoire was profiled, and TCRdb retains in-frame clones only, with some absent. The data show about 380,000 clones, approximately 95% seen once. This receptor was obtained from a human donor. Sequencing was carried out using thymocytes. The chain couples TRBV25-1 to TRBJ1-1; maybe TRBD1 (6 bases). Here the CDR3 DNA reads TGTGCCAGCAGTGAATTAGGGGGACCGAACACTGAAGCTTTCTTT. This gives the protein CASSELGGPNTEAFF. The full variable domain, its missing parts supplied by reference TRBV25-1 and TRBJ1-1, is EADIYQTPRYLVIGTGKKITLECSQTMGHDKMYWYQQDPGMELHLIHYSYGVNSTEKGDLSSESTVSRIRTEHFPLTLESARPSHTSQYLCASSELGGPNTEAFFGQGTRLTVV.